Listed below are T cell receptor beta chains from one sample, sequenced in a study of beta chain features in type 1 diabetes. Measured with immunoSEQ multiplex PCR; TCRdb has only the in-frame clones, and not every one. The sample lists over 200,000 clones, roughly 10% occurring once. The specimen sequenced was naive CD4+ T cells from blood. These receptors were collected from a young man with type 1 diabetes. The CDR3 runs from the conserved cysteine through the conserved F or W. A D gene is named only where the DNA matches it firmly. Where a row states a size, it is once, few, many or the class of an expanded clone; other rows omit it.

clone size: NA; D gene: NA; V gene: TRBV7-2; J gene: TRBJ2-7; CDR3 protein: CASSLTGYEQYF; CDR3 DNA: TGTGCCAGCAGCTTAACTGGCTACGAGCAGTACTTC
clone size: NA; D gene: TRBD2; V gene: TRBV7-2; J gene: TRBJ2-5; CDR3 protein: CASSPGGTQTTGTQYF; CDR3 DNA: TGTGCCAGCAGCCCCGGGGGGACTCAAACGACGGGGACCCAGTACTTC
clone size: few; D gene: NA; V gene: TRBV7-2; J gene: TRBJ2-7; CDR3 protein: CASSAFGSEQYF; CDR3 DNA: TGTGCCAGCTCAGCTTTCGGGTCCGAGCAGTACTTC
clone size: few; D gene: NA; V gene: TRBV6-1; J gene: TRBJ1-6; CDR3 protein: CASSEVLGLISPLHF; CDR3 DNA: TGTGCCAGCAGTGAAGTACTGGGGCTGATCTCACCCCTCCACTTT
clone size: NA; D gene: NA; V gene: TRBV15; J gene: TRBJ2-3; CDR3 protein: CATSRDRDTQYF; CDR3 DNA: TGTGCCACCAGCAGAGATCGTGATACGCAGTATTTT
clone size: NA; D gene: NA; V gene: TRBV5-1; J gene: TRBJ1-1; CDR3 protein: CASGGSDFSPTFF; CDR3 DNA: TGCGCCAGCGGGGGCTCAGACTTTTCCCCAACTTTCTTT
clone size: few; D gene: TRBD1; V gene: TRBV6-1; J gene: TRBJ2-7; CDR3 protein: CASSEQGAGEQYF; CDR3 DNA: TGTGCCAGCAGTGAACAGGGGGCCGGCGAGCAGTACTTC
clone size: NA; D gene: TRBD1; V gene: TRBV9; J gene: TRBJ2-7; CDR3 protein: CASSVGQGFYEQYF; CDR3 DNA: TGTGCCAGCAGCGTGGGACAGGGGTTCTACGAGCAGTACTTC
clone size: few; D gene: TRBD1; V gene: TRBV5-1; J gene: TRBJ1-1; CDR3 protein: CASSGTTGTGREAFF; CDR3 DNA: TGCGCCAGCAGCGGGACGACCGGGACAGGTCGCGAAGCTTTCTTT
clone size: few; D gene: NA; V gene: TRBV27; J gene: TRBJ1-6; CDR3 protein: CASSFLDGSSPLHF; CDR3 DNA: TGTGCCAGCAGTTTCCTAGACGGCAGCTCACCCCTCCACTTT
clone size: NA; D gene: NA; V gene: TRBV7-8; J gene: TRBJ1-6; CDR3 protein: CASSLVASSSNSPLHF; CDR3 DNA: TGTGCCAGCAGCTTAGTAGCCAGTTCAAGCAATTCACCCCTCCACTTT
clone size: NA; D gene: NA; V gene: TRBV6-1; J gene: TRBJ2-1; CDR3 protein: CASSEQASSYNEQFF; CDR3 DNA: TGTGCCAGCAGTGAACAGGCAAGCTCCTACAATGAGCAGTTCTTC
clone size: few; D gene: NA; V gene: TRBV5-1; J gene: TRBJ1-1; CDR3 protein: CASSLEATAEAFF; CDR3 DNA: TGCGCCAGCAGCTTGGAAGCGACCGCTGAAGCTTTCTTT
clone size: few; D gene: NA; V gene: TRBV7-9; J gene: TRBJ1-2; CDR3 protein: CASSLVAAYGYTF; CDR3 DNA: TGTGCCAGCAGCTTAGTGGCAGCGTATGGCTACACCTTC
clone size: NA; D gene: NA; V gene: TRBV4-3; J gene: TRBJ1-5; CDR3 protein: CASSQDLRGDQPQHF; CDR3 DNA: TGCGCCAGCAGCCAAGATCTCAGGGGCGATCAGCCCCAGCATTTT
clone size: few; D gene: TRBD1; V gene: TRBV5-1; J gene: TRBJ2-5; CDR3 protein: CASSRGQAGETQYF; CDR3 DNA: TGCGCCAGCAGCCGGGGACAGGCTGGAGAGACCCAGTACTTC
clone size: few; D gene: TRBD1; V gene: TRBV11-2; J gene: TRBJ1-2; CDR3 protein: CASSLDTGGYGYTF; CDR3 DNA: TGTGCCAGCAGCTTAGACACAGGGGGCTATGGCTACACCTTC
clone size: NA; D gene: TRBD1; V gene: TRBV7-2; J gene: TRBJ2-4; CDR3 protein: CASSSTTGGLAKNIQYF; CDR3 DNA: TGTGCCAGCAGCTCAACCACAGGGGGTCTAGCCAAAAACATTCAGTACTTC
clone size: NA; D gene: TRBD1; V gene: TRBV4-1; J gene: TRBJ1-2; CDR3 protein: CASSQAGGGYTF; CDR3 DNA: TGCGCCAGCAGCCAGGCAGGGGGTGGCTACACCTTC
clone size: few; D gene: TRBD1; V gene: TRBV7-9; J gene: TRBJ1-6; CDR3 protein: CASSPGTANSPLHF; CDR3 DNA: TGTGCCAGCAGCCCCGGGACAGCGAATTCACCCCTCCACTTT
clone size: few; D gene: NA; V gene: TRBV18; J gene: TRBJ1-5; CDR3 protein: CASSGGGNQPQHF; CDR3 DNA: TGTGCCAGCTCGGGGGGAGGGAATCAGCCCCAGCATTTT
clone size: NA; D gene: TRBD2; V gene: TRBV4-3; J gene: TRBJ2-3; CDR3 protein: CASSQNRGADTQYF; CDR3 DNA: TGCGCCAGCAGCCAAAACCGGGGGGCAGATACGCAGTATTTT
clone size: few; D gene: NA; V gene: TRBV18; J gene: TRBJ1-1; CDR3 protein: CASSIRTAGTEAFF; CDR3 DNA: TGTGCCAGCTCAATTAGGACGGCGGGTACTGAAGCTTTCTTT
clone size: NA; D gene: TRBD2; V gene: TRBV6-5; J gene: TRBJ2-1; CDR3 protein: CASRRTSGVNEQFF; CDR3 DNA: TGTGCCAGCAGACGGACTAGCGGGGTTAATGAGCAGTTCTTC
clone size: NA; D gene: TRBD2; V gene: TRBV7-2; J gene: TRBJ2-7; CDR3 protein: CASTVSGLAAYEQYF; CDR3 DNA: TGTGCCAGCACTGTATCGGGACTAGCAGCCTACGAGCAGTACTTC
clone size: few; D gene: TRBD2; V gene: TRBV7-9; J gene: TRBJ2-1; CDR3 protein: CASSARGGNNEQFF; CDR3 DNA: TGTGCCAGCAGCGCCCGGGGGGGGAACAATGAGCAGTTCTTC
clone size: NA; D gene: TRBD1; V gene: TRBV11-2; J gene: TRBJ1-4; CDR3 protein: CASSVTGGVGKLFF; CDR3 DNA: TGTGCCAGCAGCGTGACAGGGGGCGTTGGAAAACTGTTTTTT
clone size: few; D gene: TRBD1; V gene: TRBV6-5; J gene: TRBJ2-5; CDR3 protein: CASSLVDRVETQYF; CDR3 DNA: TGTGCCAGCAGTCTTGTTGACAGGGTTGAGACCCAGTACTTC
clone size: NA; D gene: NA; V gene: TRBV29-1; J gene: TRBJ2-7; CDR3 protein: CSVGAAFPSYEQYF; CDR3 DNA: TGCAGCGTTGGGGCTGCTTTCCCCTCCTACGAGCAGTACTTC
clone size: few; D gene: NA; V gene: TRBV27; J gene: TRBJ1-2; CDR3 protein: CASSSGRGYTF; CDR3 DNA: TGTGCCAGCAGCTCAGGTCGCGGCTACACCTTC
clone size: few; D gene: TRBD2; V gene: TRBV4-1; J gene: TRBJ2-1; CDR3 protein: CASSPPAAGGRNEQFF; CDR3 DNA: TGCGCCAGCAGTCCACCGGCTGCGGGGGGGCGGAATGAGCAGTTCTTC
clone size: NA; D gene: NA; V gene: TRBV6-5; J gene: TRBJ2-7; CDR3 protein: CASSRGTDPYEQYF; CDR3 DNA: TGTGCCAGCAGCCGGGGGACGGACCCCTACGAGCAGTACTTC
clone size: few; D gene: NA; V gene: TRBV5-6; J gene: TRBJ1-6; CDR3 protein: CASSLDLDSRSPLHF; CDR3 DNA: TGTGCCAGCAGCTTGGATCTGGACAGTAGATCACCCCTCCACTTT
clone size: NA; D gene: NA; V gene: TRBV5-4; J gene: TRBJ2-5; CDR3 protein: CASSSPGDVAQYF; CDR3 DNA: TGTGCCAGCAGCTCGCCCGGGGATGTGGCCCAGTACTTC
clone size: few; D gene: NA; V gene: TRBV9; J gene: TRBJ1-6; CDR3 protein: CASSAAIRAGSPLHF; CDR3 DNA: TGTGCCAGCAGCGCAGCTATCAGGGCAGGTTCACCCCTCCACTTT
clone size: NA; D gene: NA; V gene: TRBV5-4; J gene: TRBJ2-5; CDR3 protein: CASSSDTWRGETQYF; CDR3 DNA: TGTGCCAGCAGCTCGGACACCTGGAGGGGAGAGACCCAGTACTTC
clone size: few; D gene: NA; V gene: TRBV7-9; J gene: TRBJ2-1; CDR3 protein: CASSLEGNEQFF; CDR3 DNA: TGTGCCAGCAGCTTAGAGGGGAATGAGCAGTTCTTC